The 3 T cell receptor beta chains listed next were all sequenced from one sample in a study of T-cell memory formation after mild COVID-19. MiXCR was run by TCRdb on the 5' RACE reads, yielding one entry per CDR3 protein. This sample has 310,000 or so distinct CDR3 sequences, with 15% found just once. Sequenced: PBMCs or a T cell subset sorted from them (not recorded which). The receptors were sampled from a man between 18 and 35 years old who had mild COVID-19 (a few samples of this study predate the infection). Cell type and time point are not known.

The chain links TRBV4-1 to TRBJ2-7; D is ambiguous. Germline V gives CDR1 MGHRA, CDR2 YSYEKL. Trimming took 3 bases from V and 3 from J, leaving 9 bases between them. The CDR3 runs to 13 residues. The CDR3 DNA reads TGCGCCAGCAGCCAGGAAGGCGGCTACGAGCAGTACTTC. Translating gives CASSQEGGYEQYF.

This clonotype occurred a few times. The CDR3 loop reads CSAQDSSSYNEQFF. CDR3 bases: TGCAGTGCTCAGGACAGCAGCTCCTACAATGAGCAGTTCTTC. This chain connects TRBV20-1 to TRBJ2-1, with a possible D match to TRBD1 (6 bases). The CDR3 is 14 amino acids. Trimming pared 5 bases from V and 0 bases from J, leaving 11 bases between. Germline CDR1 reads DFQATT; CDR2 reads SNEGSKA (reference sequence).

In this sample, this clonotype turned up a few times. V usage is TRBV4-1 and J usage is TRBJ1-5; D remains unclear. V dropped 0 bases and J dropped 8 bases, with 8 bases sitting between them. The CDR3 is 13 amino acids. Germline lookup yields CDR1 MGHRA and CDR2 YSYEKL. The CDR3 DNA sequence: TGCGCCAGCAGCCAAGATCTTTTCGAGCCCCAGCATTTT. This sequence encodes CASSQDLFEPQHF.